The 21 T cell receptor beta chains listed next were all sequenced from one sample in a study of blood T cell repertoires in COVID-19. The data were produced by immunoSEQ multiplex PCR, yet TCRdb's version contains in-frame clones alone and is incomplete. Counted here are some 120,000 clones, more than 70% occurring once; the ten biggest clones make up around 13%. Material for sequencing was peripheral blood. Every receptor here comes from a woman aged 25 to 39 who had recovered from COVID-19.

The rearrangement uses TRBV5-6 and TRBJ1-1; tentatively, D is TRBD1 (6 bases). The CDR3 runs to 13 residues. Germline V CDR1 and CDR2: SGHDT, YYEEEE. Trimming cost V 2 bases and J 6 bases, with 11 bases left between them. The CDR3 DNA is TGTGCCAGCAGCTTCTACAGGGCGGCTGAAGCTTTCTTT. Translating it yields CASSFYRAAEAFF.

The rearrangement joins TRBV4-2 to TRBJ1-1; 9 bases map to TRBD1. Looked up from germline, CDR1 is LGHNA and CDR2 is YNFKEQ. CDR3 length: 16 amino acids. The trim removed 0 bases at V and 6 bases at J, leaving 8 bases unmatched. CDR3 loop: CASSQEGQGFPPEAFF. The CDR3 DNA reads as TGTGCCAGCAGCCAAGAAGGACAGGGGTTCCCGCCTGAAGCTTTCTTT.

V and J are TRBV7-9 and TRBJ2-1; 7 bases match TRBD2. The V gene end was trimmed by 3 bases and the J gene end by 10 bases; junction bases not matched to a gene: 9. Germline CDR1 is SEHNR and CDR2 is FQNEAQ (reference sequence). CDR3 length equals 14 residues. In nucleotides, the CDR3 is TGTGCCAGCAGCTTGACGACTAGGGAGGGGGAGCAGTTCTTC. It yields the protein CASSLTTREGEQFF.

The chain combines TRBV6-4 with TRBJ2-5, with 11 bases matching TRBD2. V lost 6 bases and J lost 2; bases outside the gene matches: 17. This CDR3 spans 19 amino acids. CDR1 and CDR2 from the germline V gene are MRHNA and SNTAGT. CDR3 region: CASSPGRLAGPQNQETQYF. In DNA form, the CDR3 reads TGTGCCAGCAGCCCCGGGAGACTAGCGGGACCACAAAATCAAGAGACCCAGTACTTC.

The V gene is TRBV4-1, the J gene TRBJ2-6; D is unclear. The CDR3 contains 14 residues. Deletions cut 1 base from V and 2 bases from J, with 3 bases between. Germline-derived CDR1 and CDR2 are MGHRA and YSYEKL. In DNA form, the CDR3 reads TGCGCCAGCAGCCAAGCTCCTGGGGCCAACGTCCTGACTTTC. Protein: CASSQAPGANVLTF.

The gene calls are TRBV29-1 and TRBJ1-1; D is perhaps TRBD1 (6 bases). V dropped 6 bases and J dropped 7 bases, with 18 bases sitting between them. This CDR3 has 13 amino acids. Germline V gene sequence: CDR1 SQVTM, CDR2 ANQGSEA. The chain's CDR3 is CSVGHSPGGEAFF. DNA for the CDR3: TGCAGCGTGGGACATTCGCCTGGGGGTGAAGCTTTCTTT.

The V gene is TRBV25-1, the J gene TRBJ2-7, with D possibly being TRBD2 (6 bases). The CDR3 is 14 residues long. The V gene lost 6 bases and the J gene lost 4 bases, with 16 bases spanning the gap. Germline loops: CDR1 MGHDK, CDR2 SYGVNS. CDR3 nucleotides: TGTGCCAGCAGCCCGGTTGGGGGGAGGTACGAGCAGTACTTC. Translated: CASSPVGGRYEQYF.

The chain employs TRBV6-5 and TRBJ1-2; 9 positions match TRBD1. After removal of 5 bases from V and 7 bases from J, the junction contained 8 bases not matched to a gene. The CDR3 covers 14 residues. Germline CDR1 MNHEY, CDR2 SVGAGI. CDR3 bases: TGTGCCAGCAGTACGACAGGGGGGGGGATTGGCTACACCTTC. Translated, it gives CASSTTGGGIGYTF.

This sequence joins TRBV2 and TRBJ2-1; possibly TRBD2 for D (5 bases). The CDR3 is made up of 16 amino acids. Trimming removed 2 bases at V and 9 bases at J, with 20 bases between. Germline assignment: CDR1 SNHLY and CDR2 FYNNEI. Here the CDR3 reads CASSEPTAGPVGEQFF. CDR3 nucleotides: TGTGCCAGCAGTGAACCGACGGCGGGTCCAGTGGGTGAGCAGTTCTTC.

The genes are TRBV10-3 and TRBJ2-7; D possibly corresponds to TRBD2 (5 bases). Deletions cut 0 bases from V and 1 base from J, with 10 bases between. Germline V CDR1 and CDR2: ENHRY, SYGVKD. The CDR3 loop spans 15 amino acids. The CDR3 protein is CAISESGAASYEQYF. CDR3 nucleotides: TGTGCCATCAGTGAGTCAGGAGCGGCTTCCTACGAGCAGTACTTC.

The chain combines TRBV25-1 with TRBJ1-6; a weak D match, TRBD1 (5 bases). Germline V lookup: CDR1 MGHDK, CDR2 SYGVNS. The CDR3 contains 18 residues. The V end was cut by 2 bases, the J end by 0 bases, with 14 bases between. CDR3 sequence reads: CASSEGRGARSYNSPLHF. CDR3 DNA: TGTGCCAGCAGTGAAGGGAGGGGTGCCCGCTCCTATAATTCACCCCTCCACTTT.

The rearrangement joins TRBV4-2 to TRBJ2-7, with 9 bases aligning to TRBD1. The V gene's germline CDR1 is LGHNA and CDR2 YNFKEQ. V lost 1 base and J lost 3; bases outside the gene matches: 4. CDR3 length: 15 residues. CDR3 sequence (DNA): TGTGCCAGCAGCCAAGCCGGGACAGGGATCTACGAGCAGTACTTC. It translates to CASSQAGTGIYEQYF.

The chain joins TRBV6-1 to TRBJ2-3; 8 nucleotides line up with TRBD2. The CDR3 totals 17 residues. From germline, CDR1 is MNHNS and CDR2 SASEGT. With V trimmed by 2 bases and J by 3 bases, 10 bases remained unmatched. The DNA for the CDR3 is TGTGCCAGCAGTGAACGGAGCGGGAGTAGGAGAACAGATACGCAGTATTTT. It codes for CASSERSGSRRTDTQYF.

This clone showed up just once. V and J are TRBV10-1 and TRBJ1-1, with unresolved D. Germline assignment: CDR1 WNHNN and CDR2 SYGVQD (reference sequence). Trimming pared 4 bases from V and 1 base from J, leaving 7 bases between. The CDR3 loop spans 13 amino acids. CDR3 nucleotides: TGCGCCAGCAGTGCGGAGTGGAACACTGAAGCTTTCTTT. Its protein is CASSAEWNTEAFF.

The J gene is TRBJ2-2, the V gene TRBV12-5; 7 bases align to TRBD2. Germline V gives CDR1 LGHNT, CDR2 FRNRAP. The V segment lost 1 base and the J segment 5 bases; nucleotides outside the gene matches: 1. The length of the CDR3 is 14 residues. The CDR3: CASGLGSGTGELFF. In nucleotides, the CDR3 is TGTGCTAGTGGTTTGGGTAGCGGGACCGGGGAGCTGTTTTTT. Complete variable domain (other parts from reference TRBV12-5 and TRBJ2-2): DARVTQTPRHKVTEMGQEVTMRCQPILGHNTVFWYRQTMMQGLELLAYFRNRAPLDDSGMPKDRFSAEMPDATLATLKIQPSEPRDSAVYFCASGLGSGTGELFFGEGSRLTVL.

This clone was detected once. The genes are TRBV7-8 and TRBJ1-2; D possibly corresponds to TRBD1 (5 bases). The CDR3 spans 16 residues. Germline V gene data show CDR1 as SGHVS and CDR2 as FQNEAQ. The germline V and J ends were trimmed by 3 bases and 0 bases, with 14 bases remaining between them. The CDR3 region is CASSLDKTLTNYGYTF. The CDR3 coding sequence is TGTGCCAGCAGCTTGGACAAGACCCTAACTAACTATGGCTACACCTTC.

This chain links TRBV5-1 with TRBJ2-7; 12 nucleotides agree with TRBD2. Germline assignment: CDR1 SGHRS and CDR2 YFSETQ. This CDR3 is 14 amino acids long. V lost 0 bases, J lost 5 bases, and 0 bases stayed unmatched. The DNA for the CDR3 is TGCGCCAGCAGCTTGGGACTAGCGGGAGACGAGCAGTACTTC. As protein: CASSLGLAGDEQYF.

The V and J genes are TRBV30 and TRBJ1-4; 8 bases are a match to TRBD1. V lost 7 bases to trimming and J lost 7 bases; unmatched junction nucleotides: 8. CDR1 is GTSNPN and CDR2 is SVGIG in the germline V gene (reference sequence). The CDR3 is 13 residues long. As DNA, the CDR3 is TGTGCCTCCTCGGACAGGGCGGGTGAAAAACTGTTTTTT. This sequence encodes CASSDRAGEKLFF.

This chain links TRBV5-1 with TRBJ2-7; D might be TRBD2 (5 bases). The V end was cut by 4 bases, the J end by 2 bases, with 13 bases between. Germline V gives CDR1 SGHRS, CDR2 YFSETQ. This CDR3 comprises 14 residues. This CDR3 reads CASSRGRDAYEQYF. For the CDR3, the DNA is TGCGCCAGCAGCCGCGGTCGGGATGCCTACGAGCAGTACTTC.

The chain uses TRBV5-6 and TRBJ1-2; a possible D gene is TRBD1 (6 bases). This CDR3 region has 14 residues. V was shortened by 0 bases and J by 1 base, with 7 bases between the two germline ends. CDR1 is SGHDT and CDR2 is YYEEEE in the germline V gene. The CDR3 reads CASSLDRVNYGYTF. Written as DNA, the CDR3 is TGTGCCAGCAGCTTGGACAGGGTTAACTATGGCTACACCTTC.

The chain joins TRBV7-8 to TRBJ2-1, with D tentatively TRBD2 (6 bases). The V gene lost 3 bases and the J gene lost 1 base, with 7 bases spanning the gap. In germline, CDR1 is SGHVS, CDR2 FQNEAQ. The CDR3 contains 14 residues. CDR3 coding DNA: TGTGCCAGCAGCTTGGGGGGTTCCTACAATGAGCAGTTCTTC. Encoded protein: CASSLGGSYNEQFF.